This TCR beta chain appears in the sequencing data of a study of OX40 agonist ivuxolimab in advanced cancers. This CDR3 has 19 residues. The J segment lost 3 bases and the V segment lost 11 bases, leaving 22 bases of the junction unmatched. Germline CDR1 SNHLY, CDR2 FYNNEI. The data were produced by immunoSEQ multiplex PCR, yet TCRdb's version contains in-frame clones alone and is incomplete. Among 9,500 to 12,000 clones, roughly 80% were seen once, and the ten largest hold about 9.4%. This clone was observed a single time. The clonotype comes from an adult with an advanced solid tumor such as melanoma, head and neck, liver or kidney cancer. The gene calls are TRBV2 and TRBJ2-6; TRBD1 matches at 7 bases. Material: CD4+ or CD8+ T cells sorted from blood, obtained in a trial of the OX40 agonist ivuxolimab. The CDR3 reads CAGLDPRDSRLGGANVLTF. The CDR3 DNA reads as TGTGCCGGTCTAGACCCCCGGGACAGCCGTCTGGGTGGGGCCAACGTCCTGACTTTC.